In its sample, the clone carrying this T cell receptor (beta chain) was seen a few times. This entry belongs to a study of T-cell reconstitution after alpha-beta-depleted transplantation in children. Unique molecular identifiers tagged the TCRbeta library. TCRdb ran MiXCR on the PCR reads and lists one entry per CDR3 protein. The sample has a few hundred thousand distinct CDR3 sequences; approximately 16% are singletons. CDR3 length: 16 amino acids. Trimming removed 6 bases at V and 2 bases at J, with 14 bases between. The sequencing used PBMCs from the stem cell graft donor, collected from the stem cell graft. The sequence was obtained from a human donor who donated a stem cell graft to a child with acute lymphoblastic leukemia. The chain links TRBV12-3 or TRBV12-4 to TRBJ2-6; perhaps TRBD1 as D (6 bases). The CDR3 nucleotides read TGTGCCAGCAGATCTAGCCGGGACACTGGGGCCAACGTCCTGACTTTC. Protein product: CASRSSRDTGANVLTF.